This entry lists 19 T cell receptor beta chains sequenced from one sample in a study of T cell responses to AZD1222 COVID-19 vaccine. The table came from immunoSEQ multiplex PCR; TCRdb's copy has only in-frame clones and leaves some out. The top ten clones hold 6.9% of a sample with about 56,000 clones, around 88% of them seen once. The sequencing here drew on peripheral blood, taken 28 days after the second AZD1222 dose. These receptors originate from an adult who received the AZD1222 COVID-19 vaccine.

The chain uses TRBV21-1 and TRBJ2-7; the DNA was not used to check the table's D call, TRBD2. TRBV21-1 is a listed pseudogene. This CDR3 has 15 residues. The CDR3 is CASSKCRRSSYEQYF. The DNA for the CDR3 is TGTGCCAGCAGCAAATGCCGGAGGAGCTCCTACGAGCAGTACTTC.

The genes are TRBV4-1 and TRBJ1-1; D is undetermined. V lost 1 base to trimming and J lost 6 bases, with 6 bases between them. Germline CDR1 is MGHRA and CDR2 is YSYEKL. This CDR3 has 12 residues. CDR3 sequence: CASSQVGAEAFF. The DNA of the CDR3 is TGCGCCAGCAGCCAAGTAGGCGCTGAAGCTTTCTTT.

The chain couples TRBV10-1 to TRBJ1-2; 9 bases fit TRBD1. CDR3 length equals 21 residues. The V segment lost 10 bases and the J segment 4 bases; nucleotides outside the gene matches: 31. Germline V gene lookup returns CDR1 WNHNN and CDR2 SYGVQD (reference sequence). CDR3 region: CANPPQRSTGGLNLPFYGYTF. The CDR3 nucleotides read TGCGCCAACCCGCCCCAACGATCGACAGGGGGTCTGAACCTACCCTTCTATGGCTACACCTTC.

The chain recombines TRBV7-9 with TRBJ2-7; 8 positions agree with TRBD1. Trimming at V came to 5 bases and at J to 3 bases, leaving 9 bases not matched to a gene. The CDR3 loop spans 15 amino acids. The V gene's germline CDR1 is SEHNR and CDR2 FQNEAQ (reference sequence). The CDR3 DNA reads as TGTGCCAGCAGCATCGACAGGGGTGTGAGCTACGAGCAGTACTTC. It translates to CASSIDRGVSYEQYF.

The rearrangement joins TRBV2 to TRBJ1-4, with D possibly matching TRBD1 (5 bases). V lost 2 bases and J lost 5, with 9 bases in between. Germline CDR1 SNHLY, CDR2 FYNNEI. The CDR3 totals 14 residues. CDR3 amino acids: CASSERPGNEKLFF. The CDR3 DNA sequence: TGTGCCAGCAGTGAAAGACCAGGGAATGAAAAACTGTTTTTT.

The chain combines TRBV28 with TRBJ1-2; 7 bases match TRBD1. Germline CDR1 and CDR2: MDHEN and SYDVKM. CDR3 length equals 13 residues. The ends lost 6 bases at V and 8 bases at J; junction bases unmatched: 9. The CDR3 spells CASSSGQAGGYTF. The CDR3 coding sequence is TGTGCCAGCAGCTCAGGACAGGCGGGGGGCTACACCTTC.

This clone was counted only a few times. J is TRBJ2-7 and V is TRBV19; the D is unclear. The CDR3 runs 13 residues. Germline values: CDR1 LNHDA, CDR2 SQIVND (reference sequence). V was shortened by 3 bases and J by 2 bases, with 8 bases between the two germline ends. The CDR3 nucleotides are TGTGCCAGTAGTATGTACAGAGCCTACGAGCAGTACTTC. This sequence encodes CASSMYRAYEQYF.

The gene calls are TRBV24-1 and TRBJ2-2; D perhaps matches TRBD2 (6 bases). V was shortened by 10 bases and J by 2 bases, with 16 bases between the two germline ends. Germline V gene lookup returns CDR1 KGHDR and CDR2 SFDVKD. This CDR3 spans 15 amino acids. CDR3 coding DNA: TGTGCCACGTCTGCCGGAGGGGCCAACACCGGGGAGCTGTTTTTT. Translation: CATSAGGANTGELFF.

The rearrangement uses TRBV28 and TRBJ1-5; unclear D gene. Trimming removed 2 bases from V and 1 base from J, with 15 bases in between. Looked up from germline, CDR1 is MDHEN and CDR2 is SYDVKM. CDR3 length equals 17 residues. The CDR3 region has the DNA TGTGCCAGCAGTTTAGTTCTGGGAGGGCCAAGCAATCAGCCCCAGCATTTT. This encodes CASSLVLGGPSNQPQHF.

The J gene is TRBJ2-7, the V gene TRBV28; 10 nucleotides agree with TRBD1. There are 14 residues in the CDR3. The germline CDR1 and CDR2 sequences are MDHEN and SYDVKM. The junction had 4 bases not matched to a gene; V was cut back by 6 bases and J by 2 bases. CDR3 sequence: CASRWDRGTYEQYF. CDR3 DNA sequence: TGTGCCAGCAGATGGGACAGGGGCACCTACGAGCAGTACTTC.

This clone came up a few times. The chain is built from TRBV18 and TRBJ2-3; D gene unclear. CDR1 and CDR2 (germline): KGHSH, LQKENI. V was trimmed by 8 bases and J by 4 bases, leaving 10 bases between them. This CDR3 has 12 amino acids. In DNA, the CDR3 is TGTGCCAGCGCCTCCCGACCAGATACGCAGTATTTT. It encodes CASASRPDTQYF. Combining the CDR3 with reference TRBV18 and TRBJ2-3 gives the whole variable domain NAGVMQNPRHLVRRRGQEARLRCSPMKGHSHVYWYRQLPEEGLKFMVYLQKENIIDESGMPKERFSAEFPKEGPSILRIQQVVRGDSAAYFCASASRPDTQYFGPGTRLTVL.

V gene TRBV10-3 combines with J gene TRBJ1-2, with D possibly TRBD1 on 5 matching bases. V lost 0 bases and J 2 bases, leaving 13 bases between the germline ends. CDR3 size: 16 residues. Germline V lookup: CDR1 ENHRY, CDR2 SYGVKD. The CDR3 loop reads CAISESFGQKNYGYTF. In DNA form, the CDR3 reads TGTGCCATCAGTGAGTCGTTCGGACAAAAGAACTATGGCTACACCTTC.

The V call is TRBV6-5, the J call TRBJ1-1, with D possibly being TRBD1 (5 bases). CDR3 length: 14 residues. Germline assignment: CDR1 MNHEY and CDR2 SVGAGI. V was pared by 6 bases and J by 2 bases, with 13 bases between. The CDR3 sequence is CASSRGTVNTEAFF. CDR3 nucleotide sequence: TGTGCCAGCAGCCGAGGGACGGTAAACACTGAAGCTTTCTTT.

The V call is TRBV27, the J call TRBJ1-2; D remains ambiguous. CDR3 length: 13 residues. V was clipped by 3 bases and J by 8 bases, with 13 bases between them. Per the germline V gene, CDR1 is MNHEY and CDR2 is SMNVEV (reference sequence). In DNA, the CDR3 is TGTGCCAGCAGTTTGTCGGGATTTGGAGGCTACACCTTC. Translated: CASSLSGFGGYTF.

This clone was recorded a few times. The V gene is TRBV19, the J gene TRBJ2-3, with D maybe TRBD1 (5 bases). Trimming removed 5 bases at V and 4 bases at J, with 10 bases between. The CDR3 runs to 13 residues. Per the germline V gene, CDR1 is LNHDA and CDR2 is SQIVND (reference sequence). In DNA, the CDR3 is TGTGCCAGTAGTTTTCAGGGTGCAGATACGCAGTATTTT. Translated: CASSFQGADTQYF.

This clone is judged medium-sized (0.01 to 0.1%). This sequence joins TRBV24-1 and TRBJ2-5, with 7 bases aligning to TRBD2. The junction had 7 bases not matched to a gene; V was cut back by 8 bases and J by 5 bases. CDR3 length equals 13 residues. Germline V CDR1 and CDR2: KGHDR, SFDVKD. The CDR3 here is CATTPGRDETQYF. Here the CDR3 DNA reads TGTGCCACCACCCCGGGGAGGGACGAGACCCAGTACTTC.

This chain joins TRBV11-2 and TRBJ1-3, with 7 bases identical to TRBD1. CDR1 and CDR2 (germline): SGHAT, FQNNGV. This CDR3 has 15 residues. Losses at the gene ends were 5 bases for V and 10 bases for J; bases not matched to a gene: 14. Here the CDR3 DNA reads TGTGCCAGCAGCCCCCCGGGGACAGTCACGTCGACCATATATTTT. Amino acids: CASSPPGTVTSTIYF.

This clone was detected only a few times. The chain uses TRBV7-9 and TRBJ2-7; 7 nucleotides line up with TRBD2. V lost 5 bases to trimming and J lost 7 bases; unmatched junction nucleotides: 14. CDR1 and CDR2 (germline): SEHNR, FQNEAQ (reference sequence). This CDR3 region has 15 residues. The CDR3 DNA reads as TGTGCCAGCAGCGACGCGGGCGGGAGTAAAGGGGAGCAGTACTTC. Translation gives CASSDAGGSKGEQYF.

The chain employs TRBV30 and TRBJ1-2, with 10 bases lining up with TRBD1. Losses at the gene ends were 2 bases for V and 5 bases for J; bases not matched to a gene: 8. Germline values: CDR1 GTSNPN, CDR2 SVGIG (reference sequence). The CDR3 is made up of 15 amino acids. CDR3 amino acids: CAWSYDRGRGYGYTF. In DNA, the CDR3 is TGTGCCTGGAGTTATGACAGGGGGCGCGGGTATGGCTACACCTTC. The complete variable domain, with remaining parts taken from reference TRBV30 and TRBJ1-2, reads SQTIHQWPATLVQPVGSPLSLECTVEGTSNPNLYWYRQAAGRGLQLLFYSVGIGQISSEVPQNLSASRPQDRQFILSSKKLLLSDSGFYLCAWSYDRGRGYGYTFGSGTRLTVV.